The clone carrying this T cell receptor (beta chain) has only one observation. Its antigen is still unknown. This sample was taken from a study of shared clonotypes between healthy human individuals. Whole-study results and caveats: Across subsets, estimated richness was generally greater for naive than for memory populations.

Germline CDR1 and CDR2: MNHEY and SMNVEV (reference sequence). V lost 3 bases to trimming and J lost 8 bases; unmatched junction nucleotides: 8. The CDR3 is 17 amino acids. The investigators split CD4+ cells into a CD45RA+ naive subset and a CD45RA-negative memory subset. As processed by the authors: There were no quality scores in the junction-only immunoSEQ sequences, so filtering differed. Sequencing was performed with immunoSEQ multiplex PCR; in TCRdb, only in-frame clones are kept and a portion is missing. D and trimming were read from the DNA, whereas the V and J calls and clone size are those reported in that table. In the table there are about 1.5 million clones, nearly 99% of which are singletons.

Specimen: naive CD4+ T cells sorted from blood. Subset given: CD45RA+ positively selected. The gene calls are TRBV27 and TRBJ2-3; 16 nucleotides agree with TRBD2. The clonotype comes from a man between 25 and 39 years old in good health. The CDR3 DNA sequence: TGTGCCAGCAGTTTCGGGACTAGCGGGAGGGCCCCGGCTACGCAGTATTTT. Translating it yields CASSFGTSGRAPATQYF.